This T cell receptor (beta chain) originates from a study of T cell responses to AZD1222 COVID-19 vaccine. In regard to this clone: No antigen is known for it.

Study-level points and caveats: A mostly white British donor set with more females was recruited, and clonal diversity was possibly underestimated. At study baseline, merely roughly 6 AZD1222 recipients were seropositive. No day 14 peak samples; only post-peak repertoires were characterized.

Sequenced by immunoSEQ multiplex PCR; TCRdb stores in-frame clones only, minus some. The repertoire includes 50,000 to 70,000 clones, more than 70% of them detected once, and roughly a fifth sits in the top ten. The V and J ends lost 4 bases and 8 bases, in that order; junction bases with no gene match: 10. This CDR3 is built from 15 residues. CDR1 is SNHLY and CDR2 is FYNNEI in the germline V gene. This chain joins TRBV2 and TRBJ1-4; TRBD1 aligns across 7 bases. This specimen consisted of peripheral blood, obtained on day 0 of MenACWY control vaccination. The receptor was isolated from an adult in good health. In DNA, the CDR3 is TGTGCCAGCAGTGTCTTCGACAGGGTGTCGGAAAAACTGTTTTTT. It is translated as CASSVFDRVSEKLFF. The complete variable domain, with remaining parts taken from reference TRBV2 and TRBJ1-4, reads EPEVTQTPSHQVTQMGQEVILRCVPISNHLYFYWYRQILGQKVEFLVSFYNNEISEKSEIFDDQFSVERPDGSNFTLKIRSTKLEDSAMYFCASSVFDRVSEKLFFGSGTQLSVL.